This T cell receptor (beta chain) was identified in a study of T cell changes during pregnancy in multiple sclerosis. V shed 6 bases, J shed 3 bases, and the junction held 5 bases outside the gene matches. The CDR3 contains 14 residues. Germline lookup yields CDR1 KGHSH and CDR2 LQKENI. Assay: immunoSEQ multiplex PCR; the TCRdb copy retains only in-frame clones and omits some. In the table there are tens of thousands of clones, roughly nine tenths of which are singletons. This chain connects TRBV18 to TRBJ1-5; 7 positions match TRBD1. Sequenced material: peripheral blood, taken in the first trimester of pregnancy. This receptor was obtained from a female donor in good health, enrolled as a control in a pregnancy study. DNA of the CDR3: TGTGCCAGCTCGCCGACAGGGAACAATCAGCCCCAGCATTTT. This translates into CASSPTGNNQPQHF.